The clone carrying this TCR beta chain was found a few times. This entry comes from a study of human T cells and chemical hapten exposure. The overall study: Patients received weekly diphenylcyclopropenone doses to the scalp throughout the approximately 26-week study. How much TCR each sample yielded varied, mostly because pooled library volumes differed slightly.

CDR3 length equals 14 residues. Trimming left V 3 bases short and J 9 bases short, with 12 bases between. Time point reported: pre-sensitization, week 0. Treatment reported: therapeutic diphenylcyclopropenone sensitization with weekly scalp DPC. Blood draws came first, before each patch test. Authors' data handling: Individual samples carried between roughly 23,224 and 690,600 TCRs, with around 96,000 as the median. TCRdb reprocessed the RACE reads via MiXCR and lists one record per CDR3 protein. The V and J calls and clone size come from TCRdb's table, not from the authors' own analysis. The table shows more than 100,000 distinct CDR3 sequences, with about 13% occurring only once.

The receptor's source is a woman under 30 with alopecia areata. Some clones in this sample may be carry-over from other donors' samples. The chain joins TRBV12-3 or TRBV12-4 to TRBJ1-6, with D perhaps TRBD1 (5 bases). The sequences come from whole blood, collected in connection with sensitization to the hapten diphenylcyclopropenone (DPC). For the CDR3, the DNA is TGTGCCAGCAGTTTGGCGGGGGGTAGTTCACCCCTCCACTTT. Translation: CASSLAGGSSPLHF.